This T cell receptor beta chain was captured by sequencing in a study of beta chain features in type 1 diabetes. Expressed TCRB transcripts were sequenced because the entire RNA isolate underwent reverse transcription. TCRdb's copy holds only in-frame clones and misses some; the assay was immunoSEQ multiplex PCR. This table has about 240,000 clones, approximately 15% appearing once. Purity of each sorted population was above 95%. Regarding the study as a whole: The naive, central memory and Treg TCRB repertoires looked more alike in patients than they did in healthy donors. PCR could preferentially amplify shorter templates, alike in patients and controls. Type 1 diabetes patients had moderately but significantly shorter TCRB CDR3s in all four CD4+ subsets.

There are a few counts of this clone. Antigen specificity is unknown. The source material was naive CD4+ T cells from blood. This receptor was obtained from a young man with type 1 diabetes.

CDR3 protein: CASSSGYQPQHF. The CDR3 DNA reads TGTGCCAGTAGTTCGGGGTATCAGCCCCAGCATTTT. The chain carries TRBV19 and TRBJ1-5, with D unclear. The CDR3 is made up of 12 amino acids. CDR1 and CDR2 (germline): LNHDA, SQIVND (reference sequence). Deletions cut 5 bases from V and 5 bases from J, with 7 bases between.